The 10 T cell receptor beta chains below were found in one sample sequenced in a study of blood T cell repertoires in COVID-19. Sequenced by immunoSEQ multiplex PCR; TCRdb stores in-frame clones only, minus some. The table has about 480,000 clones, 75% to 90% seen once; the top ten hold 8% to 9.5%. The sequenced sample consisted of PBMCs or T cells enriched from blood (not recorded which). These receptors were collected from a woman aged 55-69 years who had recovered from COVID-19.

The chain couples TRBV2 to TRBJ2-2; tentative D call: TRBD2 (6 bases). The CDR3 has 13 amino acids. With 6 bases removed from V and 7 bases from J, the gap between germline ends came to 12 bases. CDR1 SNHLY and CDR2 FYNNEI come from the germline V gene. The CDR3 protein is CASSPGEVGELFF. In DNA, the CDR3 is TGTGCCAGCAGCCCCGGGGAGGTCGGGGAGCTGTTTTTT.

The CDR3 loop is CASSYSILDEQYV. DNA for the CDR3: TGTGCCAGCTCATATTCTATTTTAGACGAGCAGTACGTC. V usage is TRBV18 and J usage is TRBJ2-7, with no clear D. The CDR3 covers 13 residues. V was cut by 5 bases and J by 5 bases, with 13 bases left in between. Germline CDR1 reads KGHSH; CDR2 reads LQKENI.

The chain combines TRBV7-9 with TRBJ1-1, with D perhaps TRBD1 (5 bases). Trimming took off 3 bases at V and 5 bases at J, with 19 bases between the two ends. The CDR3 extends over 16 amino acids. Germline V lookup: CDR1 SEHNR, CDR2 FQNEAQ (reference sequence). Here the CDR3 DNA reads TGTGCCAGCAGCTTTCTCCAAGGGGTACGGCGGACTGAAGCTTTCTTT. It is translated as CASSFLQGVRRTEAFF.

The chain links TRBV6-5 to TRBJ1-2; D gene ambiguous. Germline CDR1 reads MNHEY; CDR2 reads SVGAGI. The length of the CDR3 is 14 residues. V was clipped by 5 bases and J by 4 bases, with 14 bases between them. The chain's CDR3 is CASSTRETGYGYTF. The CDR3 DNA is TGTGCCAGCAGTACTCGGGAGACGGGCTATGGCTACACCTTC.

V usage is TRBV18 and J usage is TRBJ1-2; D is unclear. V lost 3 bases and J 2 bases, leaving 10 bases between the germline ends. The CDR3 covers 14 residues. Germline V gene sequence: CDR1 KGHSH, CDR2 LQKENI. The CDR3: CASSPQTENYGYTF. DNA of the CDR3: TGTGCCAGCTCACCGCAGACGGAGAACTATGGCTACACCTTC. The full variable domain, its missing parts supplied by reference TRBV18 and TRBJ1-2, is NAGVMQNPRHLVRRRGQEARLRCSPMKGHSHVYWYRQLPEEGLKFMVYLQKENIIDESGMPKERFSAEFPKEGPSILRIQQVVRGDSAAYFCASSPQTENYGYTFGSGTRLTVV.

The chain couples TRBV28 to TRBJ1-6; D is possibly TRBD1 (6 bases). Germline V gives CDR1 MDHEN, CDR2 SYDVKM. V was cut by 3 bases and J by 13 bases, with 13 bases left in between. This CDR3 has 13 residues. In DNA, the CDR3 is TGTGCCAGCAGTTTTGTCAGGGGCAGGCCCCTCCACTTT. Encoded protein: CASSFVRGRPLHF.

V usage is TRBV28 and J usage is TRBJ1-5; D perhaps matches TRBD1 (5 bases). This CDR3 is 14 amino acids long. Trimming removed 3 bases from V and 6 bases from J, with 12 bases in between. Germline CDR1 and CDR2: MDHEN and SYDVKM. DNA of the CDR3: TGTGCCAGCAGTTTCGGCAGGGTTGGTCAGCCCCAGCATTTT. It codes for CASSFGRVGQPQHF.

The DNA of the CDR3 is TGTGCCAGCAGCTTGGGGGCAGGGGCCGCTGCGGGCTACGAGCAGTACGTC. It specifies CASSLGAGAAAGYEQYV. The genes are TRBV5-4 and TRBJ2-7; D possibly corresponds to TRBD1 (6 bases). With 0 bases removed from V and 3 bases from J, the gap between germline ends came to 19 bases. This CDR3 is built from 17 residues. CDR1 and CDR2 from the germline V gene are SGHNT and YYREEE (reference sequence).

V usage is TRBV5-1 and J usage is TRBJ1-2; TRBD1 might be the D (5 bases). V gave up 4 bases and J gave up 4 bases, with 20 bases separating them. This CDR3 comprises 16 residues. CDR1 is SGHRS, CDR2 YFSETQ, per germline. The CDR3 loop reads CASSPTGGSSGYGYTF. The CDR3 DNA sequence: TGCGCCAGCAGCCCGACTGGGGGGAGTTCGGGCTATGGCTACACCTTC.

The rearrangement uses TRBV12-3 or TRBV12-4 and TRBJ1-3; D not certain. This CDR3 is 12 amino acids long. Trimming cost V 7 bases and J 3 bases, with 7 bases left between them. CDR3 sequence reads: CASTPYGNTIYF. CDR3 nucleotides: TGTGCCAGCACCCCTTATGGAAACACCATATATTTT.